This T cell receptor (beta chain) appears in the sequencing data of a study of cytomegalovirus exposure and HLA in healthy donors. 13 Jbeta primers and 60 Vbeta primers were used for the PCR. Clones were sequenced by immunoSEQ multiplex PCR, and TCRdb holds only the in-frame ones, with some missing. The sample yields about 240,000 clones, 82% seen once. This CDR3 has 18 amino acids. Germline values: CDR1 SGHTA, CDR2 FQGNSA. V lost 5 bases, J lost 4 bases, and 14 bases stayed unmatched. The origin of this receptor is a woman between 40 and 50 years old in good health and CMV-seropositive. What was sequenced was PBMCs. The chain is built from TRBV7-2 and TRBJ2-2; 9 nucleotides match TRBD2. The chain's CDR3 is CASSRIGGLAGSTGELFF. The CDR3 DNA is TGTGCCAGCAGCCGGATAGGGGGGCTAGCGGGGTCCACCGGGGAGCTGTTTTTT.